This T cell receptor beta chain was identified in a study of T cells in Graves' hyperthyroidism and ophthalmopathy. Background on the study: Peripheral blood draws took place at initial diagnosis, ahead of any treatment. Findings and limits, study-wide: The model predicted ophthalmopathy a median about 6.6 months before onset.

RNA transcripts were the template for amplifying TCR beta CDR3 regions. Primed by the HTBI set, a first-round RT-PCR was run on the TCR CDR3. TCRdb recomputed calls from the multiplex PCR reads with MiXCR, one row per CDR3 protein. In the table there are around 290,000 distinct CDR3 sequences, about 14% of which are singletons. Diagnosis relied on clinical symptoms, serum thyroxine and TRAb, thyroid ultrasound and orbital computed tomography. Germline V gene lookup returns CDR1 SGHTA and CDR2 FQGNSA. The ends lost 5 bases at V and 9 bases at J; junction bases unmatched: 13. The CDR3 length is 16 residues. This clonotype was found many times. Its antigen remains unidentified.

The specimen was blood. The sequence was obtained from a woman aged 30 to 39 with Graves' hyperthyroidism that later progressed to Graves' ophthalmopathy. The chain links TRBV7-2 to TRBJ2-1, with 10 nucleotides matching TRBD2. The CDR3 coding sequence is TGTGCCAGCAGCAGAGAAAGCGGGAGGGCCTCGGGTGAGCAGTTCTTC. This encodes CASSRESGRASGEQFF.